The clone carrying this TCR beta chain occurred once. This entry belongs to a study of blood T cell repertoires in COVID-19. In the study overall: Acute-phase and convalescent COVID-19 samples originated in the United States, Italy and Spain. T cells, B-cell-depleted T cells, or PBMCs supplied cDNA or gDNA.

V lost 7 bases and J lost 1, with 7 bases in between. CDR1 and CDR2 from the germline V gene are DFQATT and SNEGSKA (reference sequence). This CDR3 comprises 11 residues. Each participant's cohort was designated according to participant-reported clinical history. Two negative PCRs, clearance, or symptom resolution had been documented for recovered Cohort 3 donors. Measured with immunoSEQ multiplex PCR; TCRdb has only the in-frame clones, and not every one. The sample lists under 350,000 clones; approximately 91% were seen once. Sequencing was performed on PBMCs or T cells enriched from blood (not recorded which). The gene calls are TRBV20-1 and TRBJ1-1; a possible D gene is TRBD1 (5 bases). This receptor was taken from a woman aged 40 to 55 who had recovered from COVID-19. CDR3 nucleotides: TGCAGTGTCAGGGAGAACACTGAAGCTTTCTTT. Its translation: CSVRENTEAFF.